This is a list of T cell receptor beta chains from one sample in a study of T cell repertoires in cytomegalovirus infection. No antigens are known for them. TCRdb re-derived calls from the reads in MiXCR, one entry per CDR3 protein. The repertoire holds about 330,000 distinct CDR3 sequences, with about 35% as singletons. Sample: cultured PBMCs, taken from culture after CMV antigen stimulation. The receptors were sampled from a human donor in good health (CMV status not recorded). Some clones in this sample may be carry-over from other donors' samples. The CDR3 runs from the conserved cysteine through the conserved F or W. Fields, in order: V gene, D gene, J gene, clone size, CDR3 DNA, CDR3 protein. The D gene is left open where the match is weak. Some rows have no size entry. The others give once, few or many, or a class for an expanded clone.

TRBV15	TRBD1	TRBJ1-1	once	TGTGCCACCAGCAGAATAGACAGGGGGAACACTGAAGCTTTCTTT	CATSRIDRGNTEAFF
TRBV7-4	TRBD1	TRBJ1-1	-	TGTGCCAGCAGCCTTGTTTGGCCAAAAATTAAGTCAGGGGGATTCACTGAAGCTTTCTTT	CASSLVWPKIKSGGFTEAFF
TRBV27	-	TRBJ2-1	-	TGTGCCAGCAGTCCCCGGGGCCTACCCGATGAGCAGTTCTTC	CASSPRGLPDEQFF
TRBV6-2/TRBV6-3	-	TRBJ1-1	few	TGTGCCAGCAGTTACGGGAGGGACGCTGAAGCTTTCTTT	CASSYGRDAEAFF
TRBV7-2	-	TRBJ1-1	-	TGTGCCAGCAGCGGGGGGGGGCATCTGAACACTGAAGCTTTCTTT	CASSGGGHLNTEAFF
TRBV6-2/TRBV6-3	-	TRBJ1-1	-	TGTGCCAGCCGCACCGGATCCACTGAAGCTTTCTTT	CASRTGSTEAFF
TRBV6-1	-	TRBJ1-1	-	TGTGCCAGCAGGGAGAACAGGAACACTGAAGCTTTCTTT	CASRENRNTEAFF
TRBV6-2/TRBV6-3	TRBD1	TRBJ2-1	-	TGTGCCAGCAGTTCCCAGACAGGGCAGAGCTCCTACAATGAGCAGTTCTTC	CASSSQTGQSSYNEQFF
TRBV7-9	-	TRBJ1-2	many	TGTGCCAGCAGAGTGGGGCAGGCGGTCCGTTATGGCTACACCTTC	CASRVGQAVRYGYTF
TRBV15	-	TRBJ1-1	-	TGTGCCACCAGCAGAGGGGGGGCGGCTCCTGAAGCTTTCTTT	CATSRGGAAPEAFF
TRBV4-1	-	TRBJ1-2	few	TGCGCCAGCAGCCTCCTACAGGGCGGCTATGGCTACACCTTC	CASSLLQGGYGYTF
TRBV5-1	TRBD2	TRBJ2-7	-	TGCGCCAGCAGCTCCGGACTAGCGGAGACCTACGAGCAGTACTTC	CASSSGLAETYEQYF
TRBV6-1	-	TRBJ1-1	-	TGTGCCAGCAGTCTACAGGGAAAGGACACTGAAGCTTTCTTT	CASSLQGKDTEAFF
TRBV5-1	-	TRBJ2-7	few	TGCGCCAGCAGCTTAGACCAGCTAGCAGTCTCCTACGAGCAGTACTTC	CASSLDQLAVSYEQYF
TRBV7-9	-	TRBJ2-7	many	TGTGCCAGCAGCTTATCGGCCCGGATTTACGAGCAGTACTTC	CASSLSARIYEQYF
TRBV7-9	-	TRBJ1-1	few	TGTGCCAGCAGCCCCGGAGGAGCTGGCACTGAAGCTTTCTTT	CASSPGGAGTEAFF
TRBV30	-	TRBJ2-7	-	TGTGCCTGGAGTGAAGCGACCTACGAGCAGTACTTC	CAWSEATYEQYF
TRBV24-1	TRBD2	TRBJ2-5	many	TGTGCCACCAGTGATTTTACTAGCGGGGGTCGAGAGACCCAGTACTTC	CATSDFTSGGRETQYF
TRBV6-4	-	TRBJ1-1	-	TGTGCCAGCAGAGCAGCCAACACTGAAGCTTTCTTT	CASRAANTEAFF
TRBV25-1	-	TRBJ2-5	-	TGTGCCAGCAGTTGGGGGGGCGGAGAGACCCAGTACTTC	CASSWGGGETQYF
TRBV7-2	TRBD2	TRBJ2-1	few	TGTGCCAGCAGCCTTAGCGGGAGGACGATGGATGAGCAGTTCTTC	CASSLSGRTMDEQFF
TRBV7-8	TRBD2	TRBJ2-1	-	TGTGCCAGCGGCTTCCGGACTAGCGGGAGGACCCACAATGAGCAGTTCTTC	CASGFRTSGRTHNEQFF
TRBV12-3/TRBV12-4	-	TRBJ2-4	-	TGTGCCAGCGCAGGGGGGGGGACCAAAAACATTCAGTACTTC	CASAGGGTKNIQYF
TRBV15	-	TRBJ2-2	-	TGTGCCACCAGCAGAGACCCGGAGACCGGGGAGCTGTTTTTT	CATSRDPETGELFF
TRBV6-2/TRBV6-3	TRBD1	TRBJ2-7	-	TGTGCCAGCAGTTACCCCGGGACAGGGAAGGGCTACGAGCAGTACTTC	CASSYPGTGKGYEQYF
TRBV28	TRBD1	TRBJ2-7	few	TGTGCCAGCAGTTCCACAAGCCTCGGGACAGGACCCTACGAGCAGTACTTC	CASSSTSLGTGPYEQYF
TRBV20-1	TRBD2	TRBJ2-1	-	TGCAGTGCCGGGACTAGCCCGGATGAGCAGTTCTTC	CSAGTSPDEQFF
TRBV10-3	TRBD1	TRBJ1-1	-	TGTGCCATCAGGGGGACAGCTGAAGCTTTCTTT	CAIRGTAEAFF
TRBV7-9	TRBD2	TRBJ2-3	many	TGTGCCAGCAGCCGGACTAGCGGGTCGGGAACTTCATGGTTTTCTAGCACAGATACGCAGTATTTT	CASSRTSGSGTSWFSSTDTQYF
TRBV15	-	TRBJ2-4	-	TGTGCCACCAGCAGGCAAATAGCCAAAAACATTCAGTACTTC	CATSRQIAKNIQYF
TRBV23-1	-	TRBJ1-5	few	TGCGCCAGCAGTCAAAGGCGGGCGTGCAATCAGCCCCAGCATTTT	CASSQRRACNQPQHF
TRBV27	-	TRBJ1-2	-	TGTGCCAGCAGTTTTACCCTTGACTTCTATGGCTACACCTTC	CASSFTLDFYGYTF
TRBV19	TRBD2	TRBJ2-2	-	TGTGCCAGTAGTATCAAAGCGGGAGGGCCATCCGGGGAGCTGTTTTTT	CASSIKAGGPSGELFF
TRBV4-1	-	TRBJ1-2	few	TGCGCCAGCAGCCAAGCCGGGATTCCAGGGGAAGCGAACGGCTACACCTTC	CASSQAGIPGEANGYTF
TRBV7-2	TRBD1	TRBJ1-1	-	TGTGCCAGCAGCTTCTTCGGGACAGGGGGTTTCATGAACACTGAAGCTTTCTTT	CASSFFGTGGFMNTEAFF
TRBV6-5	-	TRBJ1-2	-	TGTGCCAGCAGTTACTCAGGCGGGAGTTCTGGCTACACCTTC	CASSYSGGSSGYTF
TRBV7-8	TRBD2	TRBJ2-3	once	TGTGCCAGCAGCTTAGGGGCTAGCGGGCCCCCCGGTGAGCAGTATTTT	CASSLGASGPPGEQYF
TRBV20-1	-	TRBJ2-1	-	TGCAGTGCCAAACGCGGGGATACCTACAATGAGCAGTTCTTC	CSAKRGDTYNEQFF
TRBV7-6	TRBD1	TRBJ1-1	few	TGTGCCAGCAGCCTGGGACAGTTCAACACTGAAGCTTTCTTT	CASSLGQFNTEAFF
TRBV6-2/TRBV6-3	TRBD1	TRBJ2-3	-	TGTGCCATAAAGGGACAGCACACAGATACGCAGTATTTT	CAIKGQHTDTQYF
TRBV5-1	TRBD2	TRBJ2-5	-	TGCGCCAGCAGAAGTAGCGGGAATGGGGGAGAGACCCAGTACTTC	CASRSSGNGGETQYF
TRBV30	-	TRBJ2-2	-	TGTGCCTGGAGTCGGAACAGGGTTACCGGGGAGCTGTTTTTT	CAWSRNRVTGELFF
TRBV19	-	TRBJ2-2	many	TGTGCCAGTAGTAAGGGACAACGGAACACCGGGGAGCTGTTTTTT	CASSKGQRNTGELFF
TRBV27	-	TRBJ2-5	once	TGTGCCAGCAGTCAAGCGGCCAACGGGGAGACCCAGTACTTC	CASSQAANGETQYF
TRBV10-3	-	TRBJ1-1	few	TGTGCCATCAGTGAACAGTCGGAAAGGGGTACTGAAGCTTTCTTT	CAISEQSERGTEAFF
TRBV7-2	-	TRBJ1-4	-	TGTGCCAGCAGCCCTCGACAGGACGTTGAAAAACTGTTTTTT	CASSPRQDVEKLFF
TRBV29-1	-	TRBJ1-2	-	TGCAGCGTGGCAACTATCAACTATGGCTACACCTTC	CSVATINYGYTF
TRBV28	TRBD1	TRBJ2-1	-	TGTGCCAGCAGTTTTACGGACAGGGCCAGGTTCTTC	CASSFTDRARFF
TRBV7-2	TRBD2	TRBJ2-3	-	TGTGCCAGCAGCGTTAGCGGGAGGGTGCTGGATACGCAGTATTTT	CASSVSGRVLDTQYF